Listed here are 10 T cell receptor beta chains from one sample, sequenced in a study of blood T cell repertoires in COVID-19. TCRdb's table, derived via immunoSEQ multiplex PCR, lists solely in-frame clones and lacks some. The sample records tens of thousands of clones, approximately 90% being singletons. The specimen sequenced was peripheral blood. These TCRs come from a man in his fifties with COVID-19, enrolled during active disease.

This clone was seen more than once but under ten times. This chain links TRBV7-9 with TRBJ2-7, with 8 bases aligning to TRBD2. Trimming cost V 1 base and J 6 bases; bases outside gene matches: 2. This CDR3 contains 13 residues. Germline CDR1 SEHNR, CDR2 FQNEAQ (reference sequence). The CDR3 here is CASSLVAGSEQYF. CDR3 nucleotides: TGTGCCAGCAGCTTAGTAGCGGGAAGCGAGCAGTACTTC.

This chain joins TRBV7-8 and TRBJ2-1, with 7 nucleotides matching TRBD1. The CDR3 extends over 13 amino acids. Germline V CDR1 and CDR2: SGHVS, FQNEAQ. With V trimmed by 4 bases and J by 7 bases, 4 bases remained unmatched. The CDR3 DNA reads as TGTGCCAGCAGCTCGGACAGGTCTAATGAGCAGTTCTTC. It translates to CASSSDRSNEQFF.

The chain carries TRBV5-1 and TRBJ1-2; TRBD1 is a possible D gene (6 bases). Trimming pared 4 bases from V and 4 bases from J, leaving 14 bases between. Per the germline V gene, CDR1 is SGHRS and CDR2 is YFSETQ. The CDR3 runs to 14 residues. This chain's CDR3 is CASSEDSSVYGYTF. DNA of the CDR3: TGCGCCAGCAGCGAGGACAGCTCAGTCTATGGCTACACCTTC.

This clone was detected only a few times. The rearrangement joins TRBV5-4 to TRBJ2-1; 9 bases map to TRBD2. V shed 7 bases and J 9 bases; nucleotides not matched to a gene: 8. The CDR3 extends over 13 amino acids. CDR1 SGHNT and CDR2 YYREEE come from the germline V gene (reference sequence). The CDR3 region has the DNA TGTGCCAGCGGCGGGACTAGCTTTGGTGAGCAGTTCTTC. As protein: CASGGTSFGEQFF.

The rearrangement joins TRBV30 to TRBJ1-2; the D gene is possibly TRBD1 (6 bases). The germline CDR1 and CDR2 sequences are GTSNPN and SVGIG (reference sequence). CDR3 size: 11 residues. V gave up 2 bases and J gave up 7 bases, with 8 bases separating them. CDR3 sequence: CAWSPGVGYTF. In nucleotides, the CDR3 is TGTGCCTGGAGTCCAGGGGTTGGCTACACCTTC.

The DNA for the CDR3 is TGTGCCAGCAGCTCTTACAGGCGCTACGAGCAGTACTTC. The encoded protein is CASSSYRRYEQYF. The chain employs TRBV11-2 and TRBJ2-7, with a weak D call TRBD1 (5 bases). The V end was cut by 4 bases, the J end by 3 bases, with 10 bases between. Germline V lookup: CDR1 SGHAT, CDR2 FQNNGV. The CDR3 spans 13 residues.

This clone was seen only once. The CDR3 DNA sequence: TGCGCCAGCAGCCAAGAAGGGGGCGGGAGGGCACGGACCGGGGAGCTGTTTTTT. As protein: CASSQEGGGRARTGELFF. This chain uses TRBV4-1 with TRBJ2-2, with TRBD2 identical over 9 bases. The CDR3 sequence is 18 residues long. Germline CDR1 reads MGHRA; CDR2 reads YSYEKL. With V trimmed by 0 bases and J by 5 bases, 10 bases remained unmatched.

The chain recombines TRBV2 with TRBJ1-2; D perhaps matches TRBD1 (6 bases). The germline V gene has CDR1 SNHLY and CDR2 FYNNEI. V dropped 4 bases and J dropped 1 base, with 7 bases sitting between them. The CDR3 is 13 residues long. The CDR3 loop is CASSAQGNYGYTF. The CDR3 coding sequence is TGTGCCAGCAGTGCACAGGGTAACTATGGCTACACCTTC.

The chain joins TRBV2 to TRBJ1-6, with D maybe TRBD1 (6 bases). V was cut by 4 bases and J by 7 bases, with 14 bases left in between. CDR1 and CDR2 (germline): SNHLY, FYNNEI. This CDR3 spans 15 amino acids. The CDR3 DNA follows: TGTGCCAGCAGTGGGGACACCGATCAGAATTCACCCCTCCACTTT. It codes for CASSGDTDQNSPLHF.

The chain links TRBV7-2 to TRBJ2-3, with 12 bases matching TRBD2. V lost 4 bases and J lost 1; bases outside the gene matches: 3. The length of the CDR3 is 16 residues. CDR1 and CDR2 (germline): SGHTA, FQGNSA. Here the CDR3 DNA reads TGTGCCAGCAGCTCCCGACTAGCGGGGGGCACAGATACGCAGTATTTT. Its protein product is CASSSRLAGGTDTQYF.